The clone carrying this TCR beta chain was picked up many times. Its antigen is as yet unknown. This entry belongs to a study of T cells in Graves' hyperthyroidism and ophthalmopathy. Study-level findings and limits: The blood repertoire included most of the expanded thyroid clonotypes above 0.001. Ophthalmopathy onset followed model prediction by a median approximately six months.

Exclusion of patients followed from uncontrolled infection, other autoimmune disease, pregnancy or lactation. The study based diagnoses on clinical symptoms, serum thyroxine and TRAb, thyroid ultrasound and orbital computed tomography. RNA transcripts yielded amplified TCR beta CDR3 regions. First-round RT-PCR of the TCR CDR3 relied on the HTBI primer set. MiXCR, run by TCRdb on the multiplex PCR reads, gives a single entry per CDR3 protein. The sample has roughly 500,000 distinct CDR3 sequences, 35% to 55% seen once. CDR1 and CDR2 from the germline V gene are SGHTA and FQGTGA. V was cut by 5 bases and J by 4 bases, with 17 bases left in between. CDR3 length: 15 residues.

Source material: peripheral blood or thyroid tissue (not recorded which). The sequence came from an adult woman with Graves' disease, either hyperthyroidism or ophthalmopathy (not recorded which). The chain carries TRBV7-3 and TRBJ1-1; perhaps TRBD1 as D (5 bases). CDR3 nucleotide sequence: TGTGCCAGCAGCCCCCAAGGGGACGGGGGCACTGAAGCTTTCTTT. It is translated as CASSPQGDGGTEAFF. Looking up the rest from reference TRBV7-3 and TRBJ1-1 gives the full variable domain: GAGVSQTPSNKVTEKGKYVELRCDPISGHTALYWYRQSLGQGPEFLIYFQGTGAADDSGLPNDRFFAVRPEGSVSTLKIQRTERGDSAVYLCASSPQGDGGTEAFFGQGTRLTVV.